This T cell receptor beta chain was sequenced for a study of T-cell reconstitution after alpha-beta-depleted transplantation in children listed by TCRdb under 2016. With respect to the entire study: Using TCR repertoire profiling, the study quantitatively followed how T-cell immune reconstitution unfolded in children after TCRalphabeta/CD19-depleted allogeneic hematopoietic cell transplantation.

The treatment or condition label here, explained by the study, means: allogeneic hematopoietic cell transplantation with graft depleted of TCRalphabeta T cells and CD19 B cells. Transplant recipients were children who received TCRalphabeta/CD19-depleted allogeneic hematopoietic cell grafts. Unmatched junction bases come to 12, with V trimmed by 4 bases and J by 1 base. The CDR3 has 18 amino acids, counting the end cysteine and phenylalanine. CDR3 DNA only is kept here, 54 bases in frame from base 1. Broader findings and caveats from the paper: In some patients, the high TCRbeta diversity seen at day 60 was put down to recipient T cells and intrathymic progenitors that had survived conditioning. The apparently early alphabetaT-cell count recovery about two months after transplant was reportedly dependent on only several hundred rapidly expanded clones derived from non-depleted graft cells. Over the following months the frequencies of hyperexpanded clones went down, and after one year T-cell counts and TCRbeta diversity were mostly credited to newly produced T cells.

Library preparation used PCR. Sequencer: Illumina HiSeq 2500. TCR libraries were prepared with molecular barcoding, using unique molecular identifiers to normalize TCRbeta repertoire quantification. TCRdb reanalyzed the raw reads on its own, using fastp at Q25 for trimming and MiXCR for clone calling, and kept in-frame beta chains. Rows with one shared CDR3 protein collapse into an entry with the most common genes and DNA. Within this sample are about 16,000 distinct CDR3 sequences, with around 4.9% of them counted one time only. The ten most abundant clones make up roughly 7% of the sample. This clonotype occurred many times. Its antigen is still unknown. Base qualities are not at hand, and no much larger clone is one base apart.

The TCR originated in a boy younger than 18 with acute lymphoblastic leukemia, due to receive a stem cell transplant. The sequencing used PBMCs, collected before TCRalphabeta/CD19-depleted stem cell transplant. The receptor chain draws on TRBV23-1 and TRBJ2-1, with 8 junctional bases fitting TRBD1. TRBV23-1 belongs to the ORF category, with a function that is uncertain. The nucleotide sequence reads as follows: TGCGCCAGCAGTCTACCTAGGGTCAGGGGGCTGTCCTACAATGAGCAGTTCTTC. The translation is CASSLPRVRGLSYNEQFF.